In its sample, the clone carrying this T cell receptor (beta chain) was seen many times. The record originates from a study of human T cells and chemical hapten exposure. Germline loops: CDR1 SGHAT, CDR2 FQNNGV. This CDR3 has 13 residues. V was trimmed by 2 bases and J by 1 base, leaving 5 bases between them. Time point noted: pre-sensitization, week 0. Treatment noted: therapeutic diphenylcyclopropenone sensitization with weekly scalp DPC. Total RNA was extracted from unfractionated whole blood. The library tagged each cDNA molecule with unique molecular identifiers. TCRdb reprocessed the RACE reads via MiXCR and lists one record per CDR3 protein. The data show 50,000 to 65,000 distinct CDR3 sequences, approximately 10% seen once.

Sequenced material: whole blood, taken in connection with sensitization to the hapten diphenylcyclopropenone (DPC). This clonotype was sampled from a woman in her 40s with alopecia areata. Some clones in this sample may be carry-over from other donors' samples. V usage is TRBV11-2 and J usage is TRBJ1-1; unclear D gene. CDR3 nucleotide sequence: TGTGCCAGCAGCTTACGACAGAACACTGAAGCTTTCTTT. This sequence encodes CASSLRQNTEAFF.